This is a list of T cell receptor beta chains from one sample in a study of T cells in Graves' hyperthyroidism and ophthalmopathy. Each CDR3 protein gets one entry after TCRdb re-called the multiplex PCR reads with MiXCR. The sample includes 300,000 or so distinct CDR3 sequences, around a sixth of them seen just once. Sequencing input: blood. The receptor source for this set is a man under 40 with Graves' hyperthyroidism. The CDR3 runs from the conserved cysteine through the conserved F or W. D genes are given only for firm matches. The listing skips clone size in some rows; elsewhere it reads once, few, many or a size class.

V gene: TRBV29-1; J gene: TRBJ2-2; clone size: many; D gene: -; CDR3 DNA: TGCAGCGTTGAATTGGAGAGCCTGCCCGGGGAGCTGTTTTTT; CDR3 protein: CSVELESLPGELFF
V gene: TRBV12-3/TRBV12-4; J gene: TRBJ1-5; clone size: many; D gene: -; CDR3 DNA: TGTGCCAGCAGTTTAAACCGCTATCAGCCCCAGCATTTT; CDR3 protein: CASSLNRYQPQHF
V gene: TRBV6-2/TRBV6-3; J gene: TRBJ2-7; clone size: many; D gene: -; CDR3 DNA: TGTGCCAGCAGTTACGCCTACGAGCAGTACTTC; CDR3 protein: CASSYAYEQYF
V gene: TRBV19; J gene: TRBJ2-1; clone size: -; D gene: -; CDR3 DNA: TGTGCCAGTAGTAGGAGGGCCCTCAATGAGCAGTTCTTC; CDR3 protein: CASSRRALNEQFF
V gene: TRBV7-2; J gene: TRBJ2-5; clone size: many; D gene: -; CDR3 DNA: TGTGCCAGCAGCTCCGACAGGGAGGGGACCCAGTACTTC; CDR3 protein: CASSSDREGTQYF
V gene: TRBV18; J gene: TRBJ2-1; clone size: many; D gene: TRBD2; CDR3 DNA: TGTGCCAGCTCACCAGAAGGGACTAGCGGAGCCAATGAGCAGTTCTTC; CDR3 protein: CASSPEGTSGANEQFF
V gene: TRBV6-1; J gene: TRBJ2-7; clone size: -; D gene: TRBD2; CDR3 DNA: TGTGCCAGCAGTGAGATCTGGCTAGCGGGAGTTGGCTCCCACGAGCAGTACTTC; CDR3 protein: CASSEIWLAGVGSHEQYF
V gene: TRBV20-1; J gene: TRBJ2-5; clone size: many; D gene: -; CDR3 DNA: TGCAGTGCTAGAGATTCCGGCCAAGAGACCCAGTACTTC; CDR3 protein: CSARDSGQETQYF
V gene: TRBV27; J gene: TRBJ1-2; clone size: many; D gene: TRBD1; CDR3 DNA: TGTGCCAGCTCGACCCGACAGGGTGATGGCTACACCTTC; CDR3 protein: CASSTRQGDGYTF
V gene: TRBV28; J gene: TRBJ1-5; clone size: many; D gene: -; CDR3 DNA: TGTGCCAGCAGTTCCCACGGCTGGGGTCGGGATAGCAATCAGCCCCAGCATTTT; CDR3 protein: CASSSHGWGRDSNQPQHF
V gene: TRBV6-1; J gene: TRBJ2-5; clone size: many; D gene: -; CDR3 DNA: TGTGCCAGCGAGAGGACAGCTCGAGAGACCCAGTACTTC; CDR3 protein: CASERTARETQYF
V gene: TRBV4-2; J gene: TRBJ1-2; clone size: few; D gene: -; CDR3 DNA: TGTGCCAGCAGCCCCGGTAGAATTAACTATGGCTACACCTTC; CDR3 protein: CASSPGRINYGYTF
V gene: TRBV29-1; J gene: TRBJ2-7; clone size: -; D gene: -; CDR3 DNA: TGCAGCGTTGCCCCCGCCAGCCGCTCCTACGAGCAGTACTTC; CDR3 protein: CSVAPASRSYEQYF
V gene: TRBV3-1; J gene: TRBJ2-7; clone size: many; D gene: -; CDR3 DNA: TGTGCCAGCAGCCCCCAGCGGGACAGGCCCTACGAGCAGTACTTC; CDR3 protein: CASSPQRDRPYEQYF
V gene: TRBV12-3/TRBV12-4; J gene: TRBJ2-7; clone size: many; D gene: TRBD1; CDR3 DNA: TGTGCTTCAGGGGGTGGCTACGAGCAGTACTTC; CDR3 protein: CASGGGYEQYF
V gene: TRBV11-1; J gene: TRBJ2-5; clone size: -; D gene: -; CDR3 DNA: TGTGCCAGCAGCTTTAACGATGGACAAGAGACCCAGTACTTC; CDR3 protein: CASSFNDGQETQYF
V gene: TRBV5-5; J gene: TRBJ2-7; clone size: few; D gene: -; CDR3 DNA: TGTGCCAGCAGCTCGGAGTGGCGAAACCTCTACGAGCAGTACTTC; CDR3 protein: CASSSEWRNLYEQYF
V gene: TRBV19; J gene: TRBJ1-2; clone size: few; D gene: -; CDR3 DNA: TGTGCCAGTTGTACTTCGCAGCTGAGTGGCTACACCTTC; CDR3 protein: CASCTSQLSGYTF
V gene: TRBV5-6; J gene: TRBJ1-1; clone size: few; D gene: TRBD1; CDR3 DNA: TGTGCCAGCAGCTTGGGTTCAGATCCCCCTGCGGGGGACAGCTACATGAACACTGAAGCTTTCTTT; CDR3 protein: CASSLGSDPPAGDSYMNTEAFF
V gene: TRBV5-1; J gene: TRBJ2-7; clone size: many; D gene: -; CDR3 DNA: TGCGCCAGCAGCACCGGACAGTTCTACGAGCAGTACTTC; CDR3 protein: CASSTGQFYEQYF
V gene: TRBV5-6; J gene: TRBJ1-1; clone size: many; D gene: -; CDR3 DNA: TGTGCCAGCAGCTCGAAGTCATCGTCTCTCGCCGAAGCTTTCTTT; CDR3 protein: CASSSKSSSLAEAFF
V gene: TRBV9; J gene: TRBJ2-1; clone size: few; D gene: -; CDR3 DNA: TGTGCCAGCAGCGTAGATCCCTCTCTAAGTGAGCAGTTCTTC; CDR3 protein: CASSVDPSLSEQFF
V gene: TRBV9; J gene: TRBJ1-3; clone size: many; D gene: -; CDR3 DNA: TGTGCCAGCAGTCTACCCGGAAACACCATATATTTT; CDR3 protein: CASSLPGNTIYF
V gene: TRBV19; J gene: TRBJ1-1; clone size: -; D gene: -; CDR3 DNA: TGTGCCAGTAGTATTAGTTTTGGGGAAAGGGAAGCTTTCTTT; CDR3 protein: CASSISFGEREAFF
V gene: TRBV9; J gene: TRBJ1-1; clone size: many; D gene: -; CDR3 DNA: TGTGCCAGCAGCCCCTCGACGGTGAACACTGAAGCTTTCTTT; CDR3 protein: CASSPSTVNTEAFF
V gene: TRBV20-1; J gene: TRBJ2-1; clone size: many; D gene: -; CDR3 DNA: TGCAGTGCTATATTTTCTATTACCTACAATGAGCAGTTCTTC; CDR3 protein: CSAIFSITYNEQFF
V gene: TRBV14; J gene: TRBJ2-1; clone size: -; D gene: -; CDR3 DNA: TGTGCCAGCAGCCAAGCGAGCCTTGGCAATGAGCAGTTCTTC; CDR3 protein: CASSQASLGNEQFF
V gene: TRBV11-2; J gene: TRBJ2-7; clone size: many; D gene: TRBD1; CDR3 DNA: TGTGCCAGCAGCTTAGGGGACAGGGGTGGCGAGCAGTACTTC; CDR3 protein: CASSLGDRGGEQYF
V gene: TRBV12-3/TRBV12-4; J gene: TRBJ1-1; clone size: many; D gene: -; CDR3 DNA: TGTGCCAGCAGTTTACGGGCGGGGAGAGCTTTCTTT; CDR3 protein: CASSLRAGRAFF
V gene: TRBV11-1; J gene: TRBJ2-7; clone size: -; D gene: TRBD1; CDR3 DNA: TGTGCCAGCAGGGGGTTCGTTAGGGGGCATTACGAGCGGTACTTC; CDR3 protein: CASRGFVRGHYERYF
V gene: TRBV2; J gene: TRBJ1-1; clone size: many; D gene: -; CDR3 DNA: TGTGCCACCTCCGGCAGGGCGAACACTGAAGCTTTCTTT; CDR3 protein: CATSGRANTEAFF
V gene: TRBV29-1; J gene: TRBJ2-1; clone size: many; D gene: -; CDR3 DNA: TGCAGCGTTGAAGTTAGAGGACGGGCTTACAATGAGCAGTTCTTC; CDR3 protein: CSVEVRGRAYNEQFF
V gene: TRBV2; J gene: TRBJ2-2; clone size: -; D gene: TRBD2; CDR3 DNA: TGTGCCAGTGTAGCGGGAGGGAGAACCGGGGAGCTGTTTTTT; CDR3 protein: CASVAGGRTGELFF
V gene: TRBV20-1; J gene: TRBJ1-3; clone size: many; D gene: -; CDR3 DNA: TGCAGTGCTAGAGAAGGAAACACCATATATTTT; CDR3 protein: CSAREGNTIYF
V gene: TRBV2; J gene: TRBJ2-3; clone size: many; D gene: -; CDR3 DNA: TGTGCCAGCAACCCCCGGACTGAAGATACGCAGTATTTT; CDR3 protein: CASNPRTEDTQYF
V gene: TRBV29-1; J gene: TRBJ2-1; clone size: -; D gene: -; CDR3 DNA: TGCAGCGTTGAATCTCGGGAGGAGCAGTTCTTC; CDR3 protein: CSVESREEQFF
V gene: TRBV5-1; J gene: TRBJ2-3; clone size: many; D gene: TRBD2; CDR3 DNA: TGCGCCAGCAGCTTGTTGACTAGCGGGATGACAGATACGCAGTATTTT; CDR3 protein: CASSLLTSGMTDTQYF
V gene: TRBV12-3/TRBV12-4; J gene: TRBJ2-2; clone size: -; D gene: TRBD2; CDR3 DNA: TGTGCCAGCAGAGGACTAGCGGGAGGGCCCATACTAGACACCGGGGAGCTGTTTTTT; CDR3 protein: CASRGLAGGPILDTGELFF
V gene: TRBV4-2; J gene: TRBJ2-4; clone size: -; D gene: -; CDR3 DNA: TGTGCCAGCAGCCAAGGGGGCCCAAACATTCAGTACTTC; CDR3 protein: CASSQGGPNIQYF
V gene: TRBV27; J gene: TRBJ1-2; clone size: -; D gene: TRBD1; CDR3 DNA: TGTGCCAGCAGTTTTGACAGGGGGCTTGGCTACACCTTC; CDR3 protein: CASSFDRGLGYTF
V gene: TRBV11-2; J gene: TRBJ2-3; clone size: many; D gene: -; CDR3 DNA: TGTGCCAGCAGCTTACGGGACACCACAGATACGCAGTATTTT; CDR3 protein: CASSLRDTTDTQYF
V gene: TRBV12-3/TRBV12-4; J gene: TRBJ1-3; clone size: many; D gene: -; CDR3 DNA: TGTGCCAGCAGGCCGAGGACTTTTTCCTCTGGAAACACCATATATTTT; CDR3 protein: CASRPRTFSSGNTIYF